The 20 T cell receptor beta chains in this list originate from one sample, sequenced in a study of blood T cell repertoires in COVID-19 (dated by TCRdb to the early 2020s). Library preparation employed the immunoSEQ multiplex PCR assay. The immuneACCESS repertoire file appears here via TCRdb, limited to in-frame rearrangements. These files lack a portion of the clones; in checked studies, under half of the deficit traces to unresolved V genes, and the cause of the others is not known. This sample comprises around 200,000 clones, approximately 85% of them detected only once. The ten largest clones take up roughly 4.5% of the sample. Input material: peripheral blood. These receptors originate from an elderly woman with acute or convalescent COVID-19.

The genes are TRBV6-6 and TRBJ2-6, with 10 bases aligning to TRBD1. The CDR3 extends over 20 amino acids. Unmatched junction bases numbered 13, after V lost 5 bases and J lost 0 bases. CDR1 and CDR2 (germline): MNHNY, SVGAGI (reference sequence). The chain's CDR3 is CASSRLLGTGVLSGANVLTF. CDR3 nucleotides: TGTGCCAGCAGTCGCCTACTCGGGACAGGGGTTCTCTCTGGGGCCAACGTCCTGACTTTC.

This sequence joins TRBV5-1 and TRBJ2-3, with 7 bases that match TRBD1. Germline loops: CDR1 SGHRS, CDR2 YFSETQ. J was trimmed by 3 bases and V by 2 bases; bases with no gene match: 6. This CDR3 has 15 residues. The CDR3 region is CASSLPGGSTDTQYF. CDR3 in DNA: TGCGCCAGCAGCTTACCAGGGGGTTCTACAGATACGCAGTATTTT.

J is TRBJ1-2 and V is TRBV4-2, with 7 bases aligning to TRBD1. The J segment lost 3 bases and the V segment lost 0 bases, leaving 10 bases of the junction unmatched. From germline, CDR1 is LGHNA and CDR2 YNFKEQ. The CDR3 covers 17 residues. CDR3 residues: CASSQDRDRGQHYGYTF. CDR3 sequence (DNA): TGTGCCAGCAGCCAAGATAGAGATAGGGGACAGCACTATGGCTACACCTTC.

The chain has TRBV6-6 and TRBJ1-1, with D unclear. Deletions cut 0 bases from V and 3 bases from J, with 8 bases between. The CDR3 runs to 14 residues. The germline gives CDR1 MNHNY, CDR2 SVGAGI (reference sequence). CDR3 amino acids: CASSYSARDTEAFF. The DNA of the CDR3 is TGTGCCAGCAGTTACTCGGCGCGGGACACTGAAGCTTTCTTT.

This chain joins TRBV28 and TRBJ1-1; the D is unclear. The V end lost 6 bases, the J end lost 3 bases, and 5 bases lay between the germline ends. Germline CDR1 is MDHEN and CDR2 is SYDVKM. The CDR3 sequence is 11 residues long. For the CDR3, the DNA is TGTGCCAGCAGAGAGGACACTGAAGCTTTCTTT. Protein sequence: CASREDTEAFF.

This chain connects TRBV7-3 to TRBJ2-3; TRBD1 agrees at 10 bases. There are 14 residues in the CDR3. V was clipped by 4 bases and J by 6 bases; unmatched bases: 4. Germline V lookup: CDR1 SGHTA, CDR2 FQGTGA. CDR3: CASSSGQGSDTQYF. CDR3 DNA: TGTGCCAGCAGCTCGGGACAGGGGAGCGATACGCAGTATTTT.

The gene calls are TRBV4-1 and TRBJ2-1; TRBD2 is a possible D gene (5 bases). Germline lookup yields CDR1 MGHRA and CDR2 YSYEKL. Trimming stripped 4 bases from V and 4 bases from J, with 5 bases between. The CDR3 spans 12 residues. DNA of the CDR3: TGCGCCAGCAGCCGAGGGTACAATGAGCAGTTCTTC. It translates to CASSRGYNEQFF.

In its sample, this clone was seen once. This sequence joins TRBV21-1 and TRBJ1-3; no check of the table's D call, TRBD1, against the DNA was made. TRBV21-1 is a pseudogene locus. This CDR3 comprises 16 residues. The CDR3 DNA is TGTGCCAGCCACGCCTCAGGGGACCGCTCTGGAAACACCATATATTTT. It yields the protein CASHASGDRSGNTIYF.

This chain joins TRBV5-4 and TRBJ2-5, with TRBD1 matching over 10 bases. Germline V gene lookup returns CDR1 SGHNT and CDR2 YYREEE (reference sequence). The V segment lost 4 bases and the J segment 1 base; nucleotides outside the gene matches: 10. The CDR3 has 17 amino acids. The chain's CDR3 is CASSPGQGKEGQETQYF. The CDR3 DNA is TGTGCCAGCAGCCCGGGACAGGGGAAGGAGGGCCAAGAGACCCAGTACTTC.

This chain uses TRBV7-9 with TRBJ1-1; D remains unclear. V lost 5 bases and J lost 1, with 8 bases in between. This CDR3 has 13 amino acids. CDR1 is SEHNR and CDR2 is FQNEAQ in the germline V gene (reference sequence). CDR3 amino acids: CASSKQPNTEAFF. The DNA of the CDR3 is TGTGCCAGCAGCAAACAGCCGAACACTGAAGCTTTCTTT.

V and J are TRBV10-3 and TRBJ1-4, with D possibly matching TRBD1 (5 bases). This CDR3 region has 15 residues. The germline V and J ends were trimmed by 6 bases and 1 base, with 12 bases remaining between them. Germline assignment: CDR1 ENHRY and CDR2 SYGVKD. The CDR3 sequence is CAISAGRGTNEKLFF. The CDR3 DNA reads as TGTGCCATCAGCGCGGGAAGGGGAACTAATGAAAAACTGTTTTTT.

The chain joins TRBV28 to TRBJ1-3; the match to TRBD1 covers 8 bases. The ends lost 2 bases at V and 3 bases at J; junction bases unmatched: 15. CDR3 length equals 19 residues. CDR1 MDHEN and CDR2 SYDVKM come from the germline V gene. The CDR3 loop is CASSLIGTGPHGDGNTIYF. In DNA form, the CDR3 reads TGTGCCAGCAGTTTAATCGGGACAGGCCCCCATGGGGATGGAAACACCATATATTTT. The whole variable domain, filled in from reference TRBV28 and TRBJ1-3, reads DVKVTQSSRYLVKRTGEKVFLECVQDMDHENMFWYRQDPGLGLRLIYFSYDVKMKEKGDIPEGYSVSREKKERFSLILESASTNQTSMYLCASSLIGTGPHGDGNTIYFGEGSWLTVV.

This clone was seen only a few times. Written as DNA, the CDR3 is TGTGCCAGCAGTTGGCTAGCGGGAGCATCAGGCGATACGCAGTATTTT. It codes for CASSWLAGASGDTQYF. The chain recombines TRBV28 with TRBJ2-3; 10 nucleotides align to TRBD2. The V and J ends lost 4 bases and 6 bases, in that order; junction bases with no gene match: 10. This CDR3 spans 16 amino acids. CDR1 is MDHEN, CDR2 SYDVKM, per germline.

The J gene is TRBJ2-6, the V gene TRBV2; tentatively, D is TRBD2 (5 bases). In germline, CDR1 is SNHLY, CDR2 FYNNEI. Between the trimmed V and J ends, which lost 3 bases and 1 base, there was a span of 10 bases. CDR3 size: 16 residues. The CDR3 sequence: CASSDSAGSGANVLTF. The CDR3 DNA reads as TGTGCCAGCAGTGATTCTGCGGGTTCTGGGGCCAACGTCCTGACTTTC. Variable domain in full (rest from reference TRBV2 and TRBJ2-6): EPEVTQTPSHQVTQMGQEVILRCVPISNHLYFYWYRQILGQKVEFLVSFYNNEISEKSEIFDDQFSVERPDGSNFTLKIRSTKLEDSAMYFCASSDSAGSGANVLTFGAGSRLTVL.

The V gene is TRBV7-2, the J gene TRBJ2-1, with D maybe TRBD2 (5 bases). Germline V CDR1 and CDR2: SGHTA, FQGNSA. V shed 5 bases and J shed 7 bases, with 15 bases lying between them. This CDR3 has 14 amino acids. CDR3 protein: CASSLYGIENEQFF. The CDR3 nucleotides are TGTGCCAGCAGCCTATACGGGATCGAAAATGAGCAGTTCTTC.

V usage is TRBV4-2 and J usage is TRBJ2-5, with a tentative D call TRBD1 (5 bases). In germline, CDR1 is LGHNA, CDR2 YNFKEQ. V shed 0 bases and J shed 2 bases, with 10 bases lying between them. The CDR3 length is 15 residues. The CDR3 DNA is TGTGCCAGCAGCCAAGATATCAGGGTTCAAGAGACCCAGTACTTC. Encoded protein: CASSQDIRVQETQYF.

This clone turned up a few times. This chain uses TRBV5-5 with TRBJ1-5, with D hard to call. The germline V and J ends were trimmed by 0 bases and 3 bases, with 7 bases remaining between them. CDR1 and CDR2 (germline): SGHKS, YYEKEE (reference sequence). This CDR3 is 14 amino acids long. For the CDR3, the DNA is TGTGCCAGCAGCTTGGGGCTCCCCAATCAGCCCCAGCATTTT. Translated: CASSLGLPNQPQHF.

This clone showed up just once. DNA of the CDR3: TGTGCCAGCACCGGAACCGGGACAGGGGTCTATGGCTACACCTTC. Translated, it gives CASTGTGTGVYGYTF. The chain combines TRBV6-5 with TRBJ1-2; 10 nucleotides match TRBD1. V dropped 7 bases and J dropped 4; count of bases not matched to a gene: 9. The CDR3 has 15 amino acids. From germline, CDR1 is MNHEY and CDR2 SVGAGI.

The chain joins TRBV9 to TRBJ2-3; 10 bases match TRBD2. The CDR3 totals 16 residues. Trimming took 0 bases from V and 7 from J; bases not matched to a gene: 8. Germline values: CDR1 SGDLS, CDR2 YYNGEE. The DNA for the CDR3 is TGTGCCAGCAGCGTAGTGGCTAGCGGGAGTATGAATACGCAGTATTTT. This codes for CASSVVASGSMNTQYF.

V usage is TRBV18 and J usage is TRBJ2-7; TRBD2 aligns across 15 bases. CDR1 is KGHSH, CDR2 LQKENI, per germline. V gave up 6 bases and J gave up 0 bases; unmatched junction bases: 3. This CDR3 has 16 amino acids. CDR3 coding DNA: TGTGCCAGCTCCCCGGGACTAGCGGGAGGCTCCTACGAGCAGTACTTC. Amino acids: CASSPGLAGGSYEQYF.